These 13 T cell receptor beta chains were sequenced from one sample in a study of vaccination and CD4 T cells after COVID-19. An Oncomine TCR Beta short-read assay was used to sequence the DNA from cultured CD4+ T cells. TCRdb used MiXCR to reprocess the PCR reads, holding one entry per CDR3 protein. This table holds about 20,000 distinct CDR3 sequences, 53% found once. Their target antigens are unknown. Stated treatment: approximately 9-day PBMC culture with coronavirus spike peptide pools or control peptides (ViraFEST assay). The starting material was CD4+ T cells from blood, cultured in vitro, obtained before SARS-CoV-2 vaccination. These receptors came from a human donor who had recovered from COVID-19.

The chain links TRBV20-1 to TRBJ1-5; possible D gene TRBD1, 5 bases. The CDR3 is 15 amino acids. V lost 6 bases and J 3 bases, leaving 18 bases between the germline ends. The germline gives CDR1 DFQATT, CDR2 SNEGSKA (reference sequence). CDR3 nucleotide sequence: TGCAGTGCCCCCCCAGGTCAGGGATTCAATCAGCCCCAGCATTTT. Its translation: CSAPPGQGFNQPQHF.

CDR3 bases: TGCGCCAGCAGCCAAGAGGGACTGACCTATAATTCACCCCTCCACTTT. It translates to CASSQEGLTYNSPLHF. The V and J genes are TRBV4-1 and TRBJ1-6; a weak D match, TRBD1 (5 bases). Deletions cut 0 bases from V and 2 bases from J, with 8 bases between. In germline, CDR1 is MGHRA, CDR2 YSYEKL. The CDR3 extends over 16 amino acids.

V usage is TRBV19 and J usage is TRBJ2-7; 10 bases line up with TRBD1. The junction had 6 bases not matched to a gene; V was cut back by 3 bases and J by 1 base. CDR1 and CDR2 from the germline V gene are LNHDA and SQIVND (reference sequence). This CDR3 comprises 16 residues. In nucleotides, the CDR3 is TGTGCCAGTAGTATTGCGACAGGGGGCTTTTCCTACGAGCAGTACTTC. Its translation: CASSIATGGFSYEQYF.

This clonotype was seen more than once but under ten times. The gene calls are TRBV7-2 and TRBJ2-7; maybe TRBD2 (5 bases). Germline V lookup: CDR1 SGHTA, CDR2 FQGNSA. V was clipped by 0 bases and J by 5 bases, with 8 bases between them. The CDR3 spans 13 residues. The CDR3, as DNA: TGTGCCAGCAGCTTAGCGCCGGGAAACGAGCAGTACTTC. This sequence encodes CASSLAPGNEQYF.

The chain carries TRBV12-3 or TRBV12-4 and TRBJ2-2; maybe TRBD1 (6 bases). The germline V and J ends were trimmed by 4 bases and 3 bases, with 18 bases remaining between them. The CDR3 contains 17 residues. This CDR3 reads CASSSLQGRGDTGELFF. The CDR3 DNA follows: TGTGCCAGCAGTTCACTCCAGGGGCGAGGCGACACCGGGGAGCTGTTTTTT.

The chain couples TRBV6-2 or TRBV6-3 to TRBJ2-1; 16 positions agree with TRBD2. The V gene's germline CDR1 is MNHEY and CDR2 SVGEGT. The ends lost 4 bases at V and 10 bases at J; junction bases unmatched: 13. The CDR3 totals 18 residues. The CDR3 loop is CASSSGMGTSGRAREQFF. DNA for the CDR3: TGTGCCAGCAGTTCCGGAATGGGGACTAGCGGGAGGGCGAGGGAGCAGTTCTTC.

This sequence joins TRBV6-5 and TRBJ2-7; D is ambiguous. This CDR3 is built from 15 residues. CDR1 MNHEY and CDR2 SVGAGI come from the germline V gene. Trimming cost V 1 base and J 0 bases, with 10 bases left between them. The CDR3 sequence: CASSYYAGNSYEQYF. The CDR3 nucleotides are TGTGCCAGCAGTTACTATGCAGGTAACTCCTACGAGCAGTACTTC.

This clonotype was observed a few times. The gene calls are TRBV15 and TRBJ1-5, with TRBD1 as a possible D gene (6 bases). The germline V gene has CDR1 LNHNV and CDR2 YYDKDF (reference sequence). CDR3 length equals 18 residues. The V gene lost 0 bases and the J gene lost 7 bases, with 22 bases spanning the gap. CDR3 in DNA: TGTGCCACCAGCAGAGATTACCCCTTGGGGGCTGAAATGCAGCCCCAGCATTTT. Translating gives CATSRDYPLGAEMQPQHF.

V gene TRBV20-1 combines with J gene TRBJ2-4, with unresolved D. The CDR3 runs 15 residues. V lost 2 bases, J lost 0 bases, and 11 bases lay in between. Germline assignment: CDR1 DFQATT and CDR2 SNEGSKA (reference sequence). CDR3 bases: TGCAGTGCTAGAAACCCCGGCGGAGCCAAAAACATTCAGTACTTC. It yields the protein CSARNPGGAKNIQYF.

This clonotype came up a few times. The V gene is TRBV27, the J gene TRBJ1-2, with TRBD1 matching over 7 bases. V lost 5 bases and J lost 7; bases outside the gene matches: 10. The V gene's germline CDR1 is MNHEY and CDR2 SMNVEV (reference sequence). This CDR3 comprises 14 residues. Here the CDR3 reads CASSRWDSSAGYTF. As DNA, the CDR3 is TGTGCCAGCAGTAGATGGGACAGCTCGGCTGGCTACACCTTC.

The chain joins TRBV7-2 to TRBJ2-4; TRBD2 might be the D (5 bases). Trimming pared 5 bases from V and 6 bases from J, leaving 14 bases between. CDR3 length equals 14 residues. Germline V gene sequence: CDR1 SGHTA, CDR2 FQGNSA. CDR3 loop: CASSPNVGANIQYF. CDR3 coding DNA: TGTGCCAGCAGCCCTAACGTGGGAGCAAACATTCAGTACTTC. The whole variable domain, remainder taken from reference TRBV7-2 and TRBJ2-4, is GAGVSQSPSNKVTEKGKDVELRCDPISGHTALYWYRQSLGQGLEFLIYFQGNSAPDKSGLPSDRFSAERTGGSVSTLTIQRTQQEDSAVYLCASSPNVGANIQYFGAGTRLSVL.

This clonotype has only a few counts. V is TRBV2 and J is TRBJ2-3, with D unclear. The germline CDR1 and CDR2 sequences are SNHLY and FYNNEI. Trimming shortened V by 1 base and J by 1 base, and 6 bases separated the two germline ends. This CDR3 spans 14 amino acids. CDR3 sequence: CASSEGMGTDTQYF. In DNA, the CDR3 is TGTGCCAGCAGTGAAGGGATGGGCACAGATACGCAGTATTTT.

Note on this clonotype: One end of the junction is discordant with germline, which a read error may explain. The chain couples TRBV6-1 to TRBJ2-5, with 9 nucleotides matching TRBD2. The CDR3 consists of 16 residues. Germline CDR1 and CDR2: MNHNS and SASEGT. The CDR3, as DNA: TGTGCCCGCAGTGAAGCGCCTAGCGGGGTCCAAGAGACCCAGTACTTC. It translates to CARSEAPSGVQETQYF.